A single sample is the source of the 10 T cell receptor beta chains below, sequenced in a study of blood T cells in healthy people across ages. The second PCR ran roughly 7 to 11 cycles with a sample-barcoded 5' primer and J-beta primers. Via MiXCR, TCRdb re-called the 5' RACE reads, giving one row per CDR3 protein. The sample lists some 640,000 distinct CDR3 sequences; about 52% were seen once. The sample comprised blood. The source of these receptors is a woman aged 60 to 75 in good health.

The chain uses TRBV3-1 and TRBJ1-4, with 8 positions matching TRBD1. The CDR3 sequence is 17 residues long. The germline CDR1 and CDR2 sequences are LGHDT and YNNKEL (reference sequence). V lost 1 base to trimming and J lost 6 bases; unmatched junction nucleotides: 10. Here the CDR3 DNA reads TGTGCCAGCAGCCAAGGGGCTACAGGGGGTGCGGATGAAAAACTGTTTTTT. Translation: CASSQGATGGADEKLFF.

This clonotype has a handful of counts. The CDR3 sequence: CASSLGDRGYNEQFF. Written as DNA, the CDR3 is TGCGCCAGCAGCTTGGGGGACAGGGGCTACAATGAGCAGTTCTTC. The gene calls are TRBV5-1 and TRBJ2-1; 10 bases align to TRBD1. J lost 3 bases, V lost 0 bases, and 0 bases had no gene match. This CDR3 region has 15 residues. The germline V gene has CDR1 SGHRS and CDR2 YFSETQ.

The CDR3 sequence: CASSIAGGAKNIQYF. Written as DNA, the CDR3 is TGTGCCAGCAGTATAGCGGGAGGGGCCAAAAACATTCAGTACTTC. The chain is built from TRBV2 and TRBJ2-4; TRBD2 aligns across 11 bases. The CDR3 runs to 15 residues. Germline-derived CDR1 and CDR2 are SNHLY and FYNNEI. Unmatched junction bases numbered 1, after V lost 5 bases and J lost 1 base.

This clonotype was counted only a few times. This sequence joins TRBV28 and TRBJ2-1, with 7 bases fitting TRBD1. CDR1 is MDHEN and CDR2 is SYDVKM in the germline V gene. The CDR3 has 15 amino acids. V shed 8 bases and J 4 bases; nucleotides not matched to a gene: 11. CDR3 sequence reads: CASSSGDRSYNEQFF. The DNA for the CDR3 is TGTGCCAGCTCCTCCGGGGACAGATCTTACAATGAGCAGTTCTTC. Drawing the rest from reference TRBV28 and TRBJ2-1, the complete variable domain is DVKVTQSSRYLVKRTGEKVFLECVQDMDHENMFWYRQDPGLGLRLIYFSYDVKMKEKGDIPEGYSVSREKKERFSLILESASTNQTSMYLCASSSGDRSYNEQFFGPGTRLTVL.

V gene TRBV28 combines with J gene TRBJ2-7, with D perhaps matching TRBD1 (6 bases). V dropped 6 bases and J dropped 2 bases, with 14 bases sitting between them. Germline V gene sequence: CDR1 MDHEN, CDR2 SYDVKM. The CDR3 covers 14 residues. The CDR3 bases are TGTGCCAGCAGAAGGGGGACGGCACCCTACGAGCAGTACTTC. Translated: CASRRGTAPYEQYF. Full variable domain (rest looked up from reference TRBV28 and TRBJ2-7): DVKVTQSSRYLVKRTGEKVFLECVQDMDHENMFWYRQDPGLGLRLIYFSYDVKMKEKGDIPEGYSVSREKKERFSLILESASTNQTSMYLCASRRGTAPYEQYFGPGTRLTVT.

This clonotype was recorded only once. This chain joins TRBV12-3 or TRBV12-4 and TRBJ1-1; TRBD1 matches 7 bases. This CDR3 region has 16 residues. Trimming at V came to 5 bases and at J to 0 bases, leaving 9 bases not matched to a gene. The CDR3 nucleotides read TGTGCCAGCAGTCGAACCGGGACAGACATGAACACTGAAGCTTTCTTT. This codes for CASSRTGTDMNTEAFF.

V is TRBV29-1 and J is TRBJ1-4; TRBD1 might be the D (5 bases). V was pared by 7 bases and J by 6 bases, with 12 bases between. CDR3 length equals 12 residues. Germline V gives CDR1 SQVTM, CDR2 ANQGSEA. The CDR3 DNA sequence: TGCAGCGGGGGGGACCGTCATGAAAAACTGTTTTTT. Protein: CSGGDRHEKLFF.

The rearrangement uses TRBV28 and TRBJ2-7; 13 nucleotides line up with TRBD2. Germline V gene sequence: CDR1 MDHEN, CDR2 SYDVKM. J lost 3 bases, V lost 4 bases, and 6 bases had no gene match. The CDR3 loop spans 16 amino acids. In DNA, the CDR3 is TGTGCCAGCAGTTCGTCGGGACTAGCGGGAATCTACGAGCAGTACTTC. Translating it yields CASSSSGLAGIYEQYF.

The sample holds many counts of this clonotype. The rearrangement uses TRBV12-3 or TRBV12-4 and TRBJ2-2, with D uncertain. V was pared by 5 bases and J by 2 bases, with 9 bases between. This CDR3 is 14 amino acids long. The CDR3 DNA reads as TGTGCCAGCAGTAGAGAACTTAACACCGGGGAGCTGTTTTTT. Translation gives CASSRELNTGELFF.

The V call is TRBV3-1, the J call TRBJ2-7; 10 bases match TRBD2. V was clipped by 0 bases and J by 1 base; unmatched bases: 12. Germline assignment: CDR1 LGHDT and CDR2 YNNKEL (reference sequence). This CDR3 comprises 19 residues. The DNA for the CDR3 is TGTGCCAGCAGCCAAGATCGGGAACTAGCGGGATTAATGTCCTACGAGCAGTACTTC. It yields the protein CASSQDRELAGLMSYEQYF.